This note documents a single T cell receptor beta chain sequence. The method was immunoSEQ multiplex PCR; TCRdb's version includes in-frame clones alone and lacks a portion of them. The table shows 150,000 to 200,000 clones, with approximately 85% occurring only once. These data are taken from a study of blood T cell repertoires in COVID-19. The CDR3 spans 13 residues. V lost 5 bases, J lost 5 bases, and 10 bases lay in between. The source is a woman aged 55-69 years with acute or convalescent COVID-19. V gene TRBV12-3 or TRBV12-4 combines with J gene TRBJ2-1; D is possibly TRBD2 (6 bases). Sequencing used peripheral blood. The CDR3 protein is CASSGDSNNEQFF. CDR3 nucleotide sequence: TGTGCCAGCAGTGGGGACTCAAACAATGAGCAGTTCTTC.